The 18 T cell receptor beta chains below were found in one sample sequenced in a study of blood T cell repertoires in COVID-19. This table comes from immunoSEQ multiplex PCR, and its TCRdb copy is limited to in-frame clones, with some not included. This table has a few hundred thousand clones, 80% to 90% appearing once. Sequenced sample: peripheral blood. These receptors originate from a woman in her thirties with active or convalescent COVID-19.

The chain is built from TRBV6-2 or TRBV6-3 and TRBJ1-3; TRBD1 might be the D (6 bases). The CDR3 spans 13 residues. Germline V gives CDR1 MNHEY, CDR2 SVGEGT. Trimming removed 6 bases from V and 4 bases from J, with 10 bases in between. CDR3 residues: CASSQGWGNTIYF. The CDR3 bases are TGTGCCAGCAGCCAGGGGTGGGGAAACACCATATATTTT.

This chain links TRBV5-1 with TRBJ2-7, with D tentatively TRBD1 (5 bases). The V end was cut by 0 bases, the J end by 3 bases, with 13 bases between. This CDR3 has 15 amino acids. Germline loops: CDR1 SGHRS, CDR2 YFSETQ. The CDR3 reads CASSLGVTVVYEQYF. The CDR3 coding sequence is TGCGCCAGCAGCTTGGGGGTGACAGTGGTCTACGAGCAGTACTTC.

This clone was found once. The chain uses TRBV19 and TRBJ1-1; TRBD1 matches at 7 bases. Germline trimming cut 10 bases from V and 0 bases from J; bases unmatched to any gene: 5. CDR1 is LNHDA, CDR2 SQIVND, per germline (reference sequence). The CDR3 spans 13 residues. The CDR3 reads CATSGQMNTEAFF. The DNA of the CDR3 is TGTGCCACCTCGGGACAGATGAACACTGAAGCTTTCTTT.

The chain uses TRBV6-1 and TRBJ1-1, with 10 bases matching TRBD1. The ends lost 2 bases at V and 6 bases at J; junction bases unmatched: 6. The germline CDR1 and CDR2 sequences are MNHNS and SASEGT. The CDR3 loop spans 15 amino acids. CDR3 region: CASSERTGGGSEAFF. The CDR3 bases are TGTGCCAGCAGTGAAAGGACAGGGGGTGGATCTGAAGCTTTCTTT.

The J gene is TRBJ1-6, the V gene TRBV14; TRBD1 is a possible D gene (6 bases). CDR1 and CDR2 (germline): SGHDN, FVKESK. The CDR3 has 17 residues. V was trimmed by 0 bases and J by 7 bases, leaving 16 bases between them. The CDR3 DNA follows: TGTGCCAGCAGCCAAGAATCCAGGGGTTTCTGGAATTCACCCCTCCACTTT. It encodes CASSQESRGFWNSPLHF.

The chain uses TRBV6-5 and TRBJ2-1; no clear D gene. Germline V CDR1 and CDR2: MNHEY, SVGAGI. This CDR3 contains 15 residues. Trimming stripped 0 bases from V and 0 bases from J, with 6 bases between. This CDR3 reads CASSYSSDSYNEQFF. The CDR3 nucleotides are TGTGCCAGCAGTTACTCGAGCGACTCCTACAATGAGCAGTTCTTC.

This chain connects TRBV10-3 to TRBJ1-1, with 8 bases fitting TRBD1. The trim removed 7 bases at V and 1 base at J, leaving 5 bases unmatched. The V gene's germline CDR1 is ENHRY and CDR2 SYGVKD. CDR3 length: 14 residues. The CDR3 DNA follows: TGTGCCATCATAGGACAGGGATCGAACACTGAAGCTTTCTTT. Protein: CAIIGQGSNTEAFF.

The chain is built from TRBV2 and TRBJ2-7; 8 bases are shared with TRBD1. Trimming took 2 bases from V and 2 from J; bases not matched to a gene: 5. Looked up from germline, CDR1 is SNHLY and CDR2 is FYNNEI. The CDR3 extends over 15 amino acids. CDR3 sequence reads: CASSEIGDRTYEQYF. CDR3 coding DNA: TGTGCCAGCAGTGAAATTGGGGACAGGACCTACGAGCAGTACTTC.

The chain recombines TRBV30 with TRBJ1-6; D uncertain. V dropped 5 bases and J dropped 0 bases, with 14 bases sitting between them. The CDR3 is 16 amino acids. CDR1 GTSNPN and CDR2 SVGIG come from the germline V gene (reference sequence). The CDR3 loop reads CAWGFWESSYNSPLHF. CDR3 coding DNA: TGTGCCTGGGGATTCTGGGAGAGCTCCTATAATTCACCCCTCCACTTT.

The chain carries TRBV6-2 or TRBV6-3 and TRBJ2-7; TRBD1 agrees at 8 bases. The CDR3 loop spans 17 amino acids. J gave up 5 bases and V 3 bases, and 15 bases lay outside the gene matches. The germline V gene encodes CDR1 MNHEY and CDR2 SVGEGT. CDR3: CASSYGNARQGTHEQYF. CDR3 nucleotides: TGTGCCAGCAGTTATGGCAATGCGAGACAGGGGACACACGAGCAGTACTTC.

In this sample, this clone turned up once. The V call is TRBV4-1, the J call TRBJ1-2; D unclear. The CDR3 has 17 amino acids. V was cut by 1 base and J by 0 bases, with 15 bases left in between. Per germline, CDR1 MGHRA and CDR2 YSYEKL. CDR3 sequence reads: CASSQGAAGLTNYGYTF. In DNA form, the CDR3 reads TGCGCCAGCAGCCAAGGCGCAGCAGGTCTTACTAACTATGGCTACACCTTC.

The chain couples TRBV6-5 to TRBJ1-5, with 8 bases aligning to TRBD1. The germline V gene encodes CDR1 MNHEY and CDR2 SVGAGI. The CDR3 runs to 13 residues. Trimming cost V 6 bases and J 10 bases; bases outside gene matches: 8. DNA for the CDR3: TGTGCCAGCAGATTCAGGGGGCGCGGACCCCAGCATTTT. Translating it yields CASRFRGRGPQHF.

The chain has TRBV20-1 and TRBJ1-2; 8 bases align to TRBD1. Germline V gives CDR1 DFQATT, CDR2 SNEGSKA (reference sequence). Losses at the gene ends were 4 bases for V and 7 bases for J; bases not matched to a gene: 2. The CDR3 totals 11 residues. The CDR3 region has the DNA TGCAGTGCTACAGGGGGCTTTGGCTACACCTTC. Translated: CSATGGFGYTF.

The genes are TRBV30 and TRBJ1-2, with D unclear. This CDR3 contains 14 residues. The V end lost 0 bases, the J end lost 4 bases, and 12 bases lay between the germline ends. CDR1 and CDR2 from the germline V gene are GTSNPN and SVGIG (reference sequence). The CDR3 DNA reads TGTGCCTGGAGTGTACACGGGAAAACCTATGGCTACACCTTC. It encodes CAWSVHGKTYGYTF.

V gene TRBV21-1 combines with J gene TRBJ2-1; the DNA was not compared with TRBD2, the D call given in the table. TRBV21-1 is a recognized pseudogene. This CDR3 contains 16 residues. Here the CDR3 DNA reads TGTGCCAGCAGCTTCCGTAGCGGGGGGGACTACAATGAGCAGTTCTTC. It specifies CASSFRSGGDYNEQFF.

V and J are TRBV30 and TRBJ1-3; D possibly corresponds to TRBD1 (6 bases). Germline V lookup: CDR1 GTSNPN, CDR2 SVGIG (reference sequence). Trimming left V 0 bases short and J 4 bases short, with 13 bases between. The CDR3 runs 15 residues. CDR3: CAWSVMGAAGNTIYF. The CDR3 DNA reads TGTGCCTGGAGTGTAATGGGGGCGGCGGGAAACACCATATATTTT.

The rearrangement links TRBV4-2 to TRBJ2-3; D call uncertain. V lost 0 bases, J lost 4 bases, and 5 bases lay in between. This CDR3 region has 13 residues. CDR1 and CDR2 from the germline V gene are LGHNA and YNFKEQ. CDR3 DNA sequence: TGTGCCAGCAGCCAAGACGGAGCAGATACGCAGTATTTT. Protein product: CASSQDGADTQYF.

V is TRBV12-3 or TRBV12-4 and J is TRBJ2-7; D is ambiguous. V gave up 3 bases and J gave up 8 bases, with 11 bases separating them. This CDR3 comprises 12 residues. The CDR3 reads CASSFPGSKQYF. CDR3 nucleotides: TGTGCCAGCAGTTTCCCCGGGTCCAAGCAGTACTTC.